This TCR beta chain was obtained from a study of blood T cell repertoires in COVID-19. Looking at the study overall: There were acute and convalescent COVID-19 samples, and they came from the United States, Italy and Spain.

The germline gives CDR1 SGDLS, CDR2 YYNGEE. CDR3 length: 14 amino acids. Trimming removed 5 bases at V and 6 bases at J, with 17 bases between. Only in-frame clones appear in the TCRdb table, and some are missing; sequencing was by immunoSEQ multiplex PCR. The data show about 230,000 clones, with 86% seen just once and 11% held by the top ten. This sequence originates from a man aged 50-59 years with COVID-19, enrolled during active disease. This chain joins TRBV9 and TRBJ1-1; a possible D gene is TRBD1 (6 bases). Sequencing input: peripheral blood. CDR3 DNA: TGTGCCAGCAGTCAAACAGGGATTGGGGCTGAAGCTTTCTTT. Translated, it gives CASSQTGIGAEAFF. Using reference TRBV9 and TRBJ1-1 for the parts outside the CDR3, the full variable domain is DSGVTQTPKHLITATGQRVTLRCSPRSGDLSVYWYQQSLDQGLQFLIQYYNGEERAKGNILERFSAQQFPDLHSELNLSSLELGDSALYFCASSQTGIGAEAFFGQGTRLTVV.